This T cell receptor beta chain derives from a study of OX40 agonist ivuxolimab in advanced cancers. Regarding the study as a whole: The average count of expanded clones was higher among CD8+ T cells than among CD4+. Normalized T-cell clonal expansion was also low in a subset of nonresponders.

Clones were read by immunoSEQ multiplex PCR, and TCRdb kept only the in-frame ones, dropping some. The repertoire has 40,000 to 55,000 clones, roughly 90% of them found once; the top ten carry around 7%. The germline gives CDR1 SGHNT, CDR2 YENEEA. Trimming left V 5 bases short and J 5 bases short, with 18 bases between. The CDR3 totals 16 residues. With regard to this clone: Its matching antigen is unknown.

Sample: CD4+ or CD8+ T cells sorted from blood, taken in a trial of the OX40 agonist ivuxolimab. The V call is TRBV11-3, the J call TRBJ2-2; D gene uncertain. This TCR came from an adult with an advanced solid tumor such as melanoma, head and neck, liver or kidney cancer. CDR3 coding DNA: TGTGCCAGCAGCGCCCTCGCCTCCTCGGGTACCGGGGAGCTGTTTTTT. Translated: CASSALASSGTGELFF.